The 5 T cell receptor beta chains below come from one sample, sequenced in a study of shared T cell receptors in the human thymus. Data came from immunoSEQ multiplex PCR; TCRdb stores just in-frame clones and leaves some out. Found here are 640,000 or so clones, about 89% of them singletons; the top ten hold roughly 0.0094%. This sample also appeared in a second study, on human thymus T cells.

Sequenced input: thymocytes. All receptors derive from a boy under three years old with a congenital heart defect.

The chain carries TRBV4-1 and TRBJ2-3; 8 bases fit TRBD2. The V segment lost 0 bases and the J segment 7 bases; nucleotides outside the gene matches: 18. Germline loops: CDR1 MGHRA, CDR2 YSYEKL. The CDR3 contains 19 residues. The CDR3 nucleotides read TGCGCCAGCAGCCAAGATTGGTTTTGTTCGGCCCGGGGGGGGTATACGCAGTATTTT. This gives the protein CASSQDWFCSARGGYTQYF.

The V and J genes are TRBV29-1 and TRBJ1-1; 7 nucleotides align to TRBD1. CDR3 size: 12 residues. V was clipped by 3 bases and J by 11 bases; unmatched bases: 9. Germline V gene lookup returns CDR1 SQVTM and CDR2 ANQGSEA. CDR3 residues: CSVERAGGDAFF. The CDR3 coding sequence is TGCAGCGTTGAGAGGGCAGGGGGTGACGCTTTCTTT.

Of note for this clone: This sample also contains other DNA sequences that code for the same CDR3. This chain links TRBV7-2 with TRBJ1-5; 8 bases align to TRBD1. Looked up from germline, CDR1 is SGHTA and CDR2 is FQGNSA. The CDR3 extends over 15 amino acids. Trimming took 0 bases from V and 2 from J; bases not matched to a gene: 0. CDR3 sequence: CASSLAQGGNQPQHF. For the CDR3, the DNA is TGTGCCAGCAGCTTAGCACAGGGGGGCAATCAGCCCCAGCATTTT.

In the case of this clone: At one end the junction does not follow the germline gene, possibly because of a read error. V is TRBV30 and J is TRBJ1-2; 10 bases agree with TRBD1. Germline V gene data show CDR1 as GTSNPN and CDR2 as SVGIG (reference sequence). This CDR3 has 15 amino acids. CDR3 bases: TGTGCCTGGAGTGACGACAGGGGGCCGAACTCTGGCTACACCTTC. Translation: CAWSDDRGPNSGYTF.

The gene calls are TRBV15 and TRBJ2-7; 8 nucleotides agree with TRBD1. Germline lookup yields CDR1 LNHNV and CDR2 YYDKDF (reference sequence). V gave up 1 base and J gave up 3 bases; unmatched junction bases: 8. CDR3 length: 16 amino acids. The CDR3 DNA sequence: TGTGCCACCAGCAGAGGGGGGGCAGGGGGCTTCTACGAGCAGTACTTC. Translating gives CATSRGGAGGFYEQYF.